The T cell receptor beta chain under discussion was sequenced for a study of beta chain features in type 1 diabetes. Study summary: About 110,000,000 sorted cells were examined across all samples. Study conclusions and caveats: A moderate, significant TCRB CDR3 shortening appeared in type 1 diabetes across four CD4+ subsets. Naive, central memory and regulatory TCRB repertoires appeared more similar among patients than healthy donors.

Concerning this clone itself: Its antigen is currently unknown.

The sequenced template was cDNA made from the entire isolated RNA. Average reads for naive, central memory and regulatory T cell samples were roughly 3.5 million. Sequencing was performed with immunoSEQ multiplex PCR; in TCRdb, only in-frame clones are kept and a portion is missing. Of some 190,000 clones listed, about 7.9% are singletons. The CDR3 covers 16 residues. Per germline, CDR1 SGHRS and CDR2 YFSETQ. With V trimmed by 3 bases and J by 4 bases, 8 bases remained unmatched. The J gene is TRBJ2-2, the V gene TRBV5-1, with 8 positions matching TRBD1. The receptor's source is a man between 18 and 35 years old with type 1 diabetes. Sequencing was carried out using central memory CD4+ T cells from blood. The CDR3 DNA is TGCGCCAGCAGCTCCTGGACAGGGTACGGCACCGGGGAGCTGTTTTTT. Translated: CASSSWTGYGTGELFF.